This entry lists 25 T cell receptor beta chains sequenced from one sample in a study of STAT5B mutations in CD4+ large granular lymphocyte leukemia. Using immunoSEQ multiplex PCR, the repertoire was profiled, and TCRdb retains in-frame clones only, with some absent. The sample records some 41,000 clones, approximately 88% being singletons. The sequenced sample was CD4+ T cells from blood buffy coats. The receptors were gathered from a human donor in good health.

The chain has TRBV27 and TRBJ1-1; no firm D call. With 0 bases removed from V and 3 bases from J, the gap between germline ends came to 14 bases. The CDR3 extends over 16 amino acids. Germline V gives CDR1 MNHEY, CDR2 SMNVEV (reference sequence). Here the CDR3 DNA reads TGTGCCAGCAGTTTATCTTTCGGTCTCCAATACACTGAAGCTTTCTTT. Protein product: CASSLSFGLQYTEAFF.

The rearrangement uses TRBV4-3 and TRBJ1-4; TRBD1 aligns across 7 bases. V shed 1 base, J shed 7 bases, and the junction held 9 bases outside the gene matches. The CDR3 runs to 16 residues. Per the germline V gene, CDR1 is LGHNA and CDR2 is YSLEER. CDR3 DNA: TGCGCCAGCAGCCAAGCAGGGGGTACGCAGAGTGAAAAACTGTTTTTT. This codes for CASSQAGGTQSEKLFF.

The chain uses TRBV2 and TRBJ2-5; D assignment may be TRBD1 or TRBD2 (5 bases each). Germline V gives CDR1 SNHLY, CDR2 FYNNEI. Between the trimmed V and J ends, which lost 4 bases and 14 bases, there was a span of 17 bases. CDR3 length equals 12 residues. The CDR3 nucleotides are TGTGCCAGCAGTGTCGGTTCGGGACCCCCTTACTTC. Its translation: CASSVGSGPPYF.

The chain carries TRBV30 and TRBJ1-1; D remains ambiguous. The CDR3 loop spans 12 amino acids. V lost 2 bases and J lost 4, with 8 bases in between. The germline V gene encodes CDR1 GTSNPN and CDR2 SVGIG (reference sequence). CDR3 amino acids: CAWSPQRTEAFF. In DNA, the CDR3 is TGTGCCTGGAGTCCTCAACGCACTGAAGCTTTCTTT.

The chain combines TRBV7-8 with TRBJ2-5; D not certain. There are 14 residues in the CDR3. Germline lookup yields CDR1 SGHVS and CDR2 FQNEAQ. V was cut by 1 base and J by 4 bases, with 10 bases left in between. The CDR3 DNA follows: TGTGCCAGCAGCTTAGGGACGAGCAGAGAGACCCAGTACTTC. The encoded protein is CASSLGTSRETQYF.

The chain recombines TRBV7-9 with TRBJ1-1; D perhaps matches TRBD1 (6 bases). The CDR3 runs 14 residues. Germline assignment: CDR1 SEHNR and CDR2 FQNEAQ (reference sequence). V was cut by 5 bases and J by 0 bases, with 10 bases left in between. In nucleotides, the CDR3 is TGTGCCAGCAGCAACAGGGTTATGAACACTGAAGCTTTCTTT. This encodes CASSNRVMNTEAFF.

The rearrangement uses TRBV7-2 and TRBJ1-2; D might be TRBD1 (5 bases). V lost 1 base and J lost 4, with 16 bases in between. Looked up from germline, CDR1 is SGHTA and CDR2 is FQGNSA. This CDR3 contains 16 residues. CDR3 in DNA: TGTGCCAGCAGCTTAGGACCCCTGGACACCCTCTATGGCTACACCTTC. The encoded protein is CASSLGPLDTLYGYTF.

The rearrangement joins TRBV7-9 to TRBJ1-4; D call uncertain. Trimming cost V 0 bases and J 5 bases, with 13 bases left between them. CDR1 and CDR2 from the germline V gene are SEHNR and FQNEAQ (reference sequence). The CDR3 runs 16 residues. DNA of the CDR3: TGTGCCAGCAGCTTAGCGCGGCTCCGGGAAAATGAAAAACTGTTTTTT. It is translated as CASSLARLRENEKLFF.

V is TRBV30 and J is TRBJ1-2; D might be TRBD1 (6 bases). The CDR3 runs 12 residues. V was pared by 5 bases and J by 3 bases, with 10 bases between. Germline CDR1 GTSNPN, CDR2 SVGIG (reference sequence). This CDR3 reads CAWRDTDYGYTF. Written as DNA, the CDR3 is TGTGCCTGGCGGGACACCGACTATGGCTACACCTTC.

The chain couples TRBV6-5 to TRBJ1-1; perhaps TRBD1 as D (5 bases). Germline CDR1 MNHEY, CDR2 SVGAGI. The CDR3 is 15 residues long. V was clipped by 1 base and J by 4 bases, with 13 bases between them. The CDR3: CASSYFFRGGTEAFF. The CDR3 nucleotides read TGTGCCAGCAGTTACTTTTTTCGCGGGGGCACTGAAGCTTTCTTT.

This clone occurred once. The genes are TRBV29-1 and TRBJ2-2; no clear D. V lost 1 base, J lost 1 base, and 7 bases lay in between. CDR1 and CDR2 (germline): SQVTM, ANQGSEA. The CDR3 loop spans 14 amino acids. The DNA for the CDR3 is TGCAGCGTTGAAGGCCGGTTGAACACCGGGGAGCTGTTTTTT. Translation gives CSVEGRLNTGELFF.

J is TRBJ2-1 and V is TRBV9, with D maybe TRBD2 (5 bases). This CDR3 region has 17 residues. Trimming took off 0 bases at V and 2 bases at J, with 15 bases between the two ends. The V gene's germline CDR1 is SGDLS and CDR2 YYNGEE. In nucleotides, the CDR3 is TGTGCCAGCAGCGTAGTGTCTAGCCTCCAACCCTACAATGAGCAGTTCTTC. Translation: CASSVVSSLQPYNEQFF.

The V call is TRBV18, the J call TRBJ2-7; D not certain. The CDR3 is made up of 13 amino acids. V lost 4 bases and J lost 2, with 9 bases in between. CDR1 and CDR2 from the germline V gene are KGHSH and LQKENI. CDR3 nucleotide sequence: TGTGCCAGCTCACGAGATTTAGCCTACGAGCAGTACTTC. It specifies CASSRDLAYEQYF. The full variable domain, completed using reference TRBV18 and TRBJ2-7, is NAGVMQNPRHLVRRRGQEARLRCSPMKGHSHVYWYRQLPEEGLKFMVYLQKENIIDESGMPKERFSAEFPKEGPSILRIQQVVRGDSAAYFCASSRDLAYEQYFGPGTRLTVT.

The V call is TRBV5-1, the J call TRBJ1-2; possibly TRBD1 for D (5 bases). The V gene lost 0 bases and the J gene lost 2 bases, with 20 bases spanning the gap. The CDR3 runs to 18 residues. Germline V gene lookup returns CDR1 SGHRS and CDR2 YFSETQ. CDR3 protein: CASSLEGTQDLSNYGYTF. CDR3 coding DNA: TGCGCCAGCAGCTTGGAGGGGACCCAAGACCTTTCAAACTATGGCTACACCTTC.

The chain joins TRBV11-2 to TRBJ2-1; TRBD2 matches at 9 bases. CDR3 length: 15 amino acids. V dropped 1 base and J dropped 7; count of bases not matched to a gene: 5. Germline CDR1 reads SGHAT; CDR2 reads FQNNGV. CDR3 residues: CASSLGGGRGNEQFF. The CDR3 nucleotides are TGTGCCAGCAGCTTAGGAGGCGGGAGGGGGAATGAGCAGTTCTTC.

This clone has only a few counts. The CDR3 DNA is TGCGCCAGCAGCCAAGTTGTAGGTATCTACGAGCAGTACTTC. This translates into CASSQVVGIYEQYF. V and J are TRBV4-3 and TRBJ2-7; D call uncertain. The germline V gene encodes CDR1 LGHNA and CDR2 YSLEER. CDR3 size: 14 residues. Between the trimmed V and J ends, which lost 1 base and 3 bases, there was a span of 10 bases.

On this clone: The junction differs from germline at one of its ends, possibly a read error. V and J are TRBV10-3 and TRBJ1-5, with no clear D. Germline CDR1 reads ENHRY; CDR2 reads SYGVKD. There are 12 residues in the CDR3. This CDR3 reads CGVADTDQPQHF. For the CDR3, the DNA is TGCGGAGTAGCAGATACGGATCAGCCCCAGCATTTT.

This clone has a single count. The chain recombines TRBV7-7 with TRBJ2-5; D unresolved. Trimming shortened V by 1 base and J by 2 bases, and 8 bases separated the two germline ends. In germline, CDR1 is SSHAT, CDR2 FNYEAQ (reference sequence). The CDR3 loop spans 14 amino acids. CDR3 coding DNA: TGTGCCAGCAGCTTAGGGTCCAGTCAAGAGACCCAGTACTTC. As protein: CASSLGSSQETQYF.

The genes are TRBV29-1 and TRBJ1-3; D may be TRBD1 (5 bases). CDR1 SQVTM and CDR2 ANQGSEA come from the germline V gene. The CDR3 contains 15 residues. Trimming removed 4 bases from V and 1 base from J, with 14 bases in between. CDR3 residues: CSVGLQGLSGNTIYF. The CDR3 DNA reads as TGCAGCGTTGGATTGCAGGGATTATCTGGAAACACCATATATTTT. The full variable domain, in which reference TRBV29-1 and TRBJ1-3 provide the parts outside the CDR3, is SAVISQKPSRDICQRGTSLTIQCQVDSQVTMMFWYRQQPGQSLTLIATANQGSEATYESGFVIDKFPISRPNLTFSTLTVSNMSPEDSSIYLCSVGLQGLSGNTIYFGEGSWLTVV.

This chain joins TRBV28 and TRBJ1-5; 8 bases agree with TRBD1. Trimming cost V 6 bases and J 7 bases; bases outside gene matches: 8. CDR1 MDHEN and CDR2 SYDVKM come from the germline V gene. The CDR3 has 14 amino acids. CDR3 sequence (DNA): TGTGCCAGCAGGGTAACTACAGGGGGACAGCCCCAGCATTTT. As protein: CASRVTTGGQPQHF.

CDR3 sequence: CASSPGTDYEQYF. In DNA form, the CDR3 reads TGTGCCAGCAGCCCCGGGACCGACTACGAGCAGTACTTC. The chain is built from TRBV7-3 and TRBJ2-7, with D tentatively TRBD1 or TRBD2 (5 bases each). There are 13 residues in the CDR3. V was pared by 5 bases and J by 3 bases, with 11 bases between. Germline loops: CDR1 SGHTA, CDR2 FQGTGA. Supplemented by reference TRBV7-3 and TRBJ2-7, the full variable domain reads GAGVSQTPSNKVTEKGKYVELRCDPISGHTALYWYRQSLGQGPEFLIYFQGTGAADDSGLPNDRFFAVRPEGSVSTLKIQRTERGDSAVYLCASSPGTDYEQYFGPGTRLTVT.

The chain carries TRBV19 and TRBJ2-7, with TRBD2 matching 10 bases. This CDR3 contains 14 residues. In germline, CDR1 is LNHDA, CDR2 SQIVND (reference sequence). V was pared by 3 bases and J by 3 bases, with 2 bases of the junction left unmatched. The CDR3 region is CASSILAGGYEQYF. CDR3 in DNA: TGTGCCAGTAGTATTTTAGCGGGAGGCTACGAGCAGTACTTC.

This rearrangement joins TRBV27 to TRBJ1-4; D is ambiguous. Trimming removed 2 bases from V and 0 bases from J, with 7 bases in between. CDR3 size: 15 residues. CDR1 is MNHEY and CDR2 is SMNVEV in the germline V gene (reference sequence). CDR3: CASSLSWATNEKLFF. For the CDR3, the DNA is TGTGCCAGCAGTTTAAGCTGGGCAACTAATGAAAAACTGTTTTTT.

V usage is TRBV4-2 and J usage is TRBJ2-3; a possible D gene is TRBD2 (5 bases). The CDR3 consists of 13 residues. The V gene's germline CDR1 is LGHNA and CDR2 YNFKEQ. Trimming left V 8 bases short and J 3 bases short, with 12 bases between. CDR3 nucleotides: TGTGCCAGCCAGGCGGGCCAAACAGATACGCAGTATTTT. As protein: CASQAGQTDTQYF.

This sequence joins TRBV18 and TRBJ1-1; D unclear. The CDR3 totals 12 residues. The germline gives CDR1 KGHSH, CDR2 LQKENI. V was pared by 3 bases and J by 3 bases, with 5 bases between. CDR3 in DNA: TGTGCCAGCTCACCTCGCGACACTGAAGCTTTCTTT. Protein sequence: CASSPRDTEAFF.